This TCR beta chain was recovered during a study of shared clonotypes between healthy human individuals. TCRdb keeps only in-frame clones here, not all; method: immunoSEQ multiplex PCR. The table has 400,000 to 600,000 clones, 70% to 80% seen once; the top ten hold less than 15%. Sequences were obtained from PBMCs. This receptor was taken from a middle-aged woman in good health. Some clones in this sample may be carry-over from other donors' samples.

CDR3 region: CASSWAQGTGAGYGYTF. Written as DNA, the CDR3 is TGTGCCAGCAGCTGGGCCCAGGGGACAGGGGCTGGCTATGGCTACACCTTC. V and J are TRBV5-4 and TRBJ1-2; the match to TRBD1 covers 10 bases. The germline CDR1 and CDR2 sequences are SGHNT and YYREEE (reference sequence). The CDR3 runs 17 residues. V trimming: 3 bases; J trimming: 4 bases; junction bases outside the gene matches: 12.